This T cell receptor (beta chain) appears in the sequencing data of a study of T cells after yellow fever vaccination. With respect to this clonotype: Its antigen is undetermined.

Trimming removed 0 bases at V and 3 bases at J, with 13 bases between. Germline-derived CDR1 and CDR2 are SGDLS and YYNGEE. CDR3 length: 15 residues. A single record per CDR3 protein comes from TCRdb applying MiXCR to the 5' RACE reads. This table has 400,000 to 650,000 distinct CDR3 sequences, around a fifth appearing once. General observations from the study: Sorted repertoires could include abundant contaminating clonotypes from bulk cells. The booster response re-showed most primary clones: 96% CD4, more than 80% CD8.

The sequences come from PBMCs, collected more than 20 days after the first yellow fever vaccination. This receptor was identified in a man between 18 and 35 years old who received the YFV17D yellow fever vaccine. The V call is TRBV9, the J call TRBJ2-7; D not resolved. CDR3 region: CASSVGASPHYEQYF. In nucleotides, the CDR3 is TGTGCCAGCAGCGTAGGCGCATCACCCCACTACGAGCAGTACTTC.